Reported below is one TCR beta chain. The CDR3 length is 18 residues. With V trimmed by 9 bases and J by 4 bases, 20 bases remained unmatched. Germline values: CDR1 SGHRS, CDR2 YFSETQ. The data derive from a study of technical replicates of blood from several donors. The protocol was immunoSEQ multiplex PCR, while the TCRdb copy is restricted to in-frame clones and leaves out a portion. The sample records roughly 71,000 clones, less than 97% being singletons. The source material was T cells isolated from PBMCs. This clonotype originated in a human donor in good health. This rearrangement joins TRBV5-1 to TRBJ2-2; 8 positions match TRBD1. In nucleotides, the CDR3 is TGCGCCACTTCAGGGGGATTCAGGGGGCACGGGGGCACCGGGGAGCTGTTTTTT. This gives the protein CATSGGFRGHGGTGELFF.